The 8 T cell receptor beta chains below all came from one sample that was sequenced in a study of response to subunit inactivated influenza vaccine. TCRdb ran MiXCR on the RT-PCR reads and lists one entry per CDR3 protein. The sample has some 570,000 distinct CDR3 sequences, roughly 12% seen once. These same data were also listed under a study on T cells expressing NK-cell markers. From that study: What made the TCR beta cDNA was 5'RACE template switching with UMIs.

The sequencing used PBMCs from blood, collected on the day of vaccination. The receptors derive from a man over 45 who received an inactivated influenza vaccine.

This clonotype appeared a few times. The CDR3 DNA reads TGTGCCAGCAGTTTAACCCCCTCGGGCGGGAGGTCTAATGAGCAGTTCTTC. Translation: CASSLTPSGGRSNEQFF. The chain links TRBV28 to TRBJ2-1; the match to TRBD2 covers 8 bases. The J segment lost 7 bases and the V segment lost 2 bases, leaving 13 bases of the junction unmatched. The germline V gene has CDR1 MDHEN and CDR2 SYDVKM. The CDR3 runs 17 residues.

This clonotype was picked up one time. The chain carries TRBV12-3 or TRBV12-4 and TRBJ2-7; unclear D gene. The CDR3 runs to 13 residues. Trimming shortened V by 4 bases and J by 0 bases, and 7 bases separated the two germline ends. CDR3 in amino acids: CASSSISSYEQYF. As DNA, the CDR3 is TGTGCCAGCAGTTCGATCAGCTCCTACGAGCAGTACTTC.

V and J are TRBV9 and TRBJ1-2; no clear D. Trimming took off 4 bases at V and 1 base at J, with 17 bases between the two ends. Per the germline V gene, CDR1 is SGDLS and CDR2 is YYNGEE. CDR3 length: 16 amino acids. The CDR3 sequence: CASSPPKGVRNYGYTF. Written as DNA, the CDR3 is TGTGCCAGCAGCCCTCCGAAAGGAGTACGTAACTATGGCTACACCTTC.

This clonotype was seen a few times. The chain carries TRBV27 and TRBJ1-2, with TRBD1 identical over 7 bases. Per the germline V gene, CDR1 is MNHEY and CDR2 is SMNVEV (reference sequence). With V trimmed by 5 bases and J by 8 bases, 14 bases remained unmatched. This CDR3 has 15 residues. The CDR3 region is CASSTGQTLPGGYTF. As DNA, the CDR3 is TGTGCCAGCAGTACGGGACAGACACTCCCGGGAGGCTACACCTTC.

The sample holds a few counts of this clonotype. This sequence joins TRBV7-9 and TRBJ2-7, with 9 bases lining up with TRBD1. This CDR3 contains 14 residues. Germline CDR1 reads SEHNR; CDR2 reads FQNEAQ (reference sequence). V was pared by 5 bases and J by 2 bases, with 4 bases of the junction left unmatched. CDR3 region: CASSTDRGAYEQYF. CDR3 sequence (DNA): TGTGCCAGCAGCACCGACAGGGGGGCCTACGAGCAGTACTTC.

V is TRBV9 and J is TRBJ1-1; D is unresolved. This CDR3 has 15 amino acids. Deletions cut 0 bases from V and 2 bases from J, with 11 bases between. The germline gives CDR1 SGDLS, CDR2 YYNGEE. Here the CDR3 DNA reads TGTGCCAGCAGCGTAGTTGCAGGCCATAACACTGAAGCTTTCTTT. This encodes CASSVVAGHNTEAFF.

The genes are TRBV20-1 and TRBJ2-2; tentatively, D is TRBD1 or TRBD2 (5 bases each). CDR3 length: 13 residues. Per the germline V gene, CDR1 is DFQATT and CDR2 is SNEGSKA (reference sequence). Between the trimmed V and J ends, which lost 6 bases and 3 bases, there was a span of 11 bases. Here the CDR3 reads CSAGPPDTGELFF. The CDR3 region has the DNA TGCAGTGCGGGACCCCCGGACACCGGGGAGCTGTTTTTT.

J is TRBJ2-6 and V is TRBV6-2 or TRBV6-3; D is possibly TRBD1 or TRBD2 (5 bases each). Germline loops: CDR1 MNHEY, CDR2 SVGEGT. Trimming cost V 7 bases and J 0 bases, with 25 bases left between them. The CDR3 runs 20 residues. The CDR3 DNA is TGTGCCAGCAACACAATAACTCCGGGACGCAAAAGCTCTGGGGCCAACGTCCTGACTTTC. Its protein product is CASNTITPGRKSSGANVLTF.